This is a list of T cell receptor beta chains from one sample in a study of cytomegalovirus exposure and HLA in healthy donors. Only in-frame clones appear in the TCRdb table, and some are missing; sequencing was by immunoSEQ multiplex PCR. The sample records roughly 200,000 clones, roughly 88% being singletons. Sequencing was carried out using PBMCs. The receptors originated from a boy between 2 and 10 years old in good health and CMV-seronegative. The CDR3 runs from the conserved cysteine through the conserved F or W. Each record gives: clone size, J gene, V gene, D gene, CDR3 protein, CDR3 DNA. A D gene is named only where the DNA matches it firmly. Rows may omit the clone size; those that give it use once, few, many or a size class.

NA | TRBJ1-1 | TRBV6-1 | TRBD1 | CASSGDRAREAFF | TGTGCCAGCAGTGGGGACAGGGCCCGGGAAGCTTTCTTT
NA | TRBJ2-5 | TRBV12-5 | NA | CASGLVGAEETQYF | TGTGCTAGTGGTTTGGTAGGGGCGGAAGAGACCCAGTACTTC
few | TRBJ1-1 | TRBV4-1 | NA | CASSQSYGQAEAFF | TGCGCCAGCAGCCAATCATATGGCCAGGCAGAAGCTTTCTTT
NA | TRBJ2-5 | TRBV27 | TRBD1 | CASSPDRSLWTQYF | TGTGCCAGCAGCCCGGACAGGTCCCTTTGGACCCAGTACTTC
NA | TRBJ1-2 | TRBV9 | TRBD1 | CASSSQGTGGGWGYGYTF | TGTGCCAGCAGCTCACAAGGGACAGGGGGCGGCTGGGGCTATGGCTACACCTTC
NA | TRBJ1-2 | TRBV10-3 | TRBD1 | CAISAGTVDYGYTF | TGTGCCATCAGTGCCGGGACAGTAGACTATGGCTACACCTTC
NA | TRBJ2-3 | TRBV10-1 | NA | CASSEQGRDTQYF | TGCGCCAGCAGTGAGCAGGGTCGGGATACGCAGTATTTT
once | TRBJ1-5 | TRBV15 | NA | CATSRDRGNQPQHF | TGTGCCACCAGCAGAGATCGGGGAAATCAGCCCCAGCATTTT
NA | TRBJ2-7 | TRBV2 | NA | CASSDRVIYEQYF | TGTGCCAGCAGTGACAGGGTCATCTACGAGCAGTACTTC
NA | TRBJ1-1 | TRBV27 | NA | CASSLSRGITEAFF | TGTGCCAGCAGTTTATCCCGGGGGATCACTGAAGCTTTCTTT
NA | TRBJ1-6 | TRBV5-6 | TRBD1 | CASTSGTGQRLHF | TGTGCCAGCACCTCCGGGACAGGTCAGCGCCTCCACTTT
once | TRBJ2-1 | TRBV6-5 | TRBD2 | CASSSGGSGQFF | TGTGCCAGCAGCTCCGGGGGGAGCGGGCAGTTCTTC
NA | TRBJ2-2 | TRBV7-2 | TRBD1 | CASSLRAGGPGELFF | TGTGCCAGCAGCTTACGGGCAGGGGGCCCCGGGGAGCTGTTTTTT
once | TRBJ1-2 | TRBV30 | NA | CAWSYAGRSYGYTF | TGTGCCTGGAGTTACGCGGGACGGAGCTATGGCTACACCTTC
NA | TRBJ2-3 | TRBV27 | NA | CASSLSPLARDTQYF | TGTGCCAGCAGTTTATCACCCCTAGCGCGTGATACGCAGTATTTT
NA | TRBJ1-3 | TRBV7-2 | TRBD1 | CASSEGTGGGNTIYF | TGTGCCAGCAGCGAAGGGACAGGGGGAGGAAACACCATATATTTT